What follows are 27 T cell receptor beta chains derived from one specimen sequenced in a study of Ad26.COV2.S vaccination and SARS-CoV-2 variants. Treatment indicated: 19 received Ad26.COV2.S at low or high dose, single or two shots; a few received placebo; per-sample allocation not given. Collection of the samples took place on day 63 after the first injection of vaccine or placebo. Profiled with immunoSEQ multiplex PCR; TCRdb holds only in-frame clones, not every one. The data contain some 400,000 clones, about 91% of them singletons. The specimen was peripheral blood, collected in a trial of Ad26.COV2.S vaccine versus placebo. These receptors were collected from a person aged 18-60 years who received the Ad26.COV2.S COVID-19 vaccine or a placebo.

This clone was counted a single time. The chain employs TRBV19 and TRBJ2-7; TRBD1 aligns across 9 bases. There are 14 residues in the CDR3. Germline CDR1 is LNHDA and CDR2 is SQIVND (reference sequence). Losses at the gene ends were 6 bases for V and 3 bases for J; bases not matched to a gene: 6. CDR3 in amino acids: CASSTGTGHYEQYF. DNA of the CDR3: TGTGCCAGTAGCACCGGGACAGGGCACTACGAGCAGTACTTC.

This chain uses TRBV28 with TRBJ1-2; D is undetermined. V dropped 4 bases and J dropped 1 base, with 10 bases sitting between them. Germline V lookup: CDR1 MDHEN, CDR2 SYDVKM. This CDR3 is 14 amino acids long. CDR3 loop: CASSSPPVNYGYTF. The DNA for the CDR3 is TGTGCCAGCAGTTCCCCTCCCGTTAACTATGGCTACACCTTC.

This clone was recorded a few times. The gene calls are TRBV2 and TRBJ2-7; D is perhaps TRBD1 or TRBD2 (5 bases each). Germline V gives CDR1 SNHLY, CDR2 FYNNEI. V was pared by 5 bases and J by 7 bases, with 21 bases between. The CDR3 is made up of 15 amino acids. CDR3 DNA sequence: TGTGCCAGCAGTCCCGAGGGGAGAGCTGGTGGTGAGCAGTACTTC. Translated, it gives CASSPEGRAGGEQYF.

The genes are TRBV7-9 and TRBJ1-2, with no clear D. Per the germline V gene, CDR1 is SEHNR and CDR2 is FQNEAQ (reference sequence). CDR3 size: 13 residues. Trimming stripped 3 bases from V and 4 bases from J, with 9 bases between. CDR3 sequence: CASSFGESYGYTF. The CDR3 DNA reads TGTGCCAGCAGCTTTGGTGAATCCTATGGCTACACCTTC.

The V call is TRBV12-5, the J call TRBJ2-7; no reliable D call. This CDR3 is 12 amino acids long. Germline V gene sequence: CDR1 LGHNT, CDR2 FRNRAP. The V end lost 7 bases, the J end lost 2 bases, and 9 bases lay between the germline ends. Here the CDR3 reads CASAIFTYEQYF. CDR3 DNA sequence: TGTGCTAGTGCCATTTTTACCTACGAGCAGTACTTC.

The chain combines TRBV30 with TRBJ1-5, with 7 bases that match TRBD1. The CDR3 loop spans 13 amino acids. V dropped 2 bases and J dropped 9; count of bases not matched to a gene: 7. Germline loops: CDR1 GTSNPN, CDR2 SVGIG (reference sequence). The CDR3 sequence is CAWSLGGARPQHF. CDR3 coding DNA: TGTGCCTGGAGTCTAGGGGGCGCCCGGCCCCAGCATTTT.

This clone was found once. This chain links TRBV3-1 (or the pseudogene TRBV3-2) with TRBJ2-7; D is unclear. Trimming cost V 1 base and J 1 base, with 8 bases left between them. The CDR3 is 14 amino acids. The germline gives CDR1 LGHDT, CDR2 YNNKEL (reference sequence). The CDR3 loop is CASSQGVISYEQYF. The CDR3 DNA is TGTGCCAGCAGCCAAGGAGTCATATCCTACGAGCAGTACTTC.

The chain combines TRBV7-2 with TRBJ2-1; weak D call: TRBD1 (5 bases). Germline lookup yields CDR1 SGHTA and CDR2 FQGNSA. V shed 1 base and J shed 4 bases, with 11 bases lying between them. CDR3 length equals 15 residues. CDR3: CASSLDRLSYNEQFF. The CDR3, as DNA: TGTGCCAGCAGCTTAGACAGGCTGTCTTACAATGAGCAGTTCTTC.

This CDR3 reads CASSLRSVAGANVLTF. The CDR3 DNA follows: TGTGCCAGCAGCTTAAGGTCGGTGGCAGGGGCCAACGTCCTGACTTTC. The chain carries TRBV7-8 and TRBJ2-6; D remains unclear. This CDR3 has 16 residues. The germline V gene encodes CDR1 SGHVS and CDR2 FQNEAQ. Trimming took off 2 bases at V and 4 bases at J, with 12 bases between the two ends.

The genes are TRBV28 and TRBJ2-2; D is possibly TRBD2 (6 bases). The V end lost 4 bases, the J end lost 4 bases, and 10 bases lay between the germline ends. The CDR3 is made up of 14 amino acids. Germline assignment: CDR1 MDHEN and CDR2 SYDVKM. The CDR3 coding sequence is TGTGCCAGCAGTTGGGGCGGGGTCACCGGGGAGCTGTTTTTT. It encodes CASSWGGVTGELFF.

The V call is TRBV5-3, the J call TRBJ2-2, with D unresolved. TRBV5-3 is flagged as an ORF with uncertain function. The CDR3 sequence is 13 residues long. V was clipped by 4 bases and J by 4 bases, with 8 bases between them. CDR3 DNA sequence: TGTGCCAGAAGCCTCGGGTCCACCGGGGAGCTGTTTTTT. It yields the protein CARSLGSTGELFF.

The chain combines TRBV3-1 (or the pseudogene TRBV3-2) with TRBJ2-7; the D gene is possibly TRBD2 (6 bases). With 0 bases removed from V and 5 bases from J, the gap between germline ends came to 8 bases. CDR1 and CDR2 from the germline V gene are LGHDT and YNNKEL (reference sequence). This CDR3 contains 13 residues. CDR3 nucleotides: TGTGCCAGCAGCCAAGACTGGGGGGACGAGCAGTACTTC. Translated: CASSQDWGDEQYF.

In DNA, the CDR3 is TGTGCCAGCAGCTGGACGGGGAGCTCCTACGAGCAGTACTTC. This codes for CASSWTGSSYEQYF. V is TRBV5-6 and J is TRBJ2-7; a weak D match, TRBD2 (5 bases). Trimming took 3 bases from V and 0 from J, leaving 10 bases between them. The V gene's germline CDR1 is SGHDT and CDR2 YYEEEE. The CDR3 has 14 residues.

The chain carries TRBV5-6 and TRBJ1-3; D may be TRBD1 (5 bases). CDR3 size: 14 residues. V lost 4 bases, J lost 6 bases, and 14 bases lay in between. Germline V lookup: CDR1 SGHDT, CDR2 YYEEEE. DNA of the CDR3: TGTGCCAGCAGCCCCTGGGGCCACGAAAACACCATATATTTT. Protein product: CASSPWGHENTIYF.

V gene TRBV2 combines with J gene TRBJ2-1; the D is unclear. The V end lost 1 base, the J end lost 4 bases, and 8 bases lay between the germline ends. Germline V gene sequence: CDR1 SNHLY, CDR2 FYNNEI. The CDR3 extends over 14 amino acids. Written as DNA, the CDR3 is TGTGCCAGCAGTGAAGGAGACATTTACAATGAGCAGTTCTTC. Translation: CASSEGDIYNEQFF. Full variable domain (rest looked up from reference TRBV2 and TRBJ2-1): EPEVTQTPSHQVTQMGQEVILRCVPISNHLYFYWYRQILGQKVEFLVSFYNNEISEKSEIFDDQFSVERPDGSNFTLKIRSTKLEDSAMYFCASSEGDIYNEQFFGPGTRLTVL.

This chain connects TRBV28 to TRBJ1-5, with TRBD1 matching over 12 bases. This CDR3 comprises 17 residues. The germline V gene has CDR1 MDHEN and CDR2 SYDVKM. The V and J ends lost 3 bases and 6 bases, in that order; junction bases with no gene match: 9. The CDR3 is CASSLRIGTGGGQPQHF. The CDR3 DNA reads TGTGCCAGCAGTTTGAGGATTGGGACAGGGGGCGGTCAGCCCCAGCATTTT.

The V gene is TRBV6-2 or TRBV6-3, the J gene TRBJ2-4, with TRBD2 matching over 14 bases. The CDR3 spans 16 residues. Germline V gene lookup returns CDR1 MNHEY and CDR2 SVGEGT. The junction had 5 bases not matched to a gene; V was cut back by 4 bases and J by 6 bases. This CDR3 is CASSWGLAGAGNIQYF. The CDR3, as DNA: TGTGCCAGCAGTTGGGGACTAGCGGGAGCAGGAAACATTCAGTACTTC.

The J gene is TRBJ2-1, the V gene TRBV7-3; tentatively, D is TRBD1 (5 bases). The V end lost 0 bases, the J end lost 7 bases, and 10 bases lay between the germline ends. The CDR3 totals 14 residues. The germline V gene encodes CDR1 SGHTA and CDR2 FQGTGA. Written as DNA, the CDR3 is TGTGCCAGCAGCTTAACGGGGCAGAGAAATGAGCAGTTCTTC. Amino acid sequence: CASSLTGQRNEQFF.

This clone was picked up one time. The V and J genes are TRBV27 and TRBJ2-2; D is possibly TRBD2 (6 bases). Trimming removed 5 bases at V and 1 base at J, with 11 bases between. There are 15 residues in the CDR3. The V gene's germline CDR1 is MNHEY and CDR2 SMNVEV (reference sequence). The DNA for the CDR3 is TGTGCCAGCAGTGCGGGGAGTGGGAACACCGGGGAGCTGTTTTTT. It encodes CASSAGSGNTGELFF.

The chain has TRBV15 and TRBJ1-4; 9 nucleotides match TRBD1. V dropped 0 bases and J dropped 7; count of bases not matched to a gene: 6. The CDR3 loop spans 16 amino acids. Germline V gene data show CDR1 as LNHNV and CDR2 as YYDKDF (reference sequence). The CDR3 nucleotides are TGTGCCACCAGCAGAGAGGGGGGACAGGGTGTTGAAAAACTGTTTTTT. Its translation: CATSREGGQGVEKLFF.

The CDR3 coding sequence is TGTGCCAGCAGTGGGTCGGGAGCCCCCTACGAGCAGTACTTC. Its translation: CASSGSGAPYEQYF. The V call is TRBV6-6, the J call TRBJ2-7, with D possibly matching TRBD2 (6 bases). Trimming took off 5 bases at V and 2 bases at J, with 13 bases between the two ends. Germline CDR1 reads MNHNY; CDR2 reads SVGAGI (reference sequence). This CDR3 comprises 14 residues.

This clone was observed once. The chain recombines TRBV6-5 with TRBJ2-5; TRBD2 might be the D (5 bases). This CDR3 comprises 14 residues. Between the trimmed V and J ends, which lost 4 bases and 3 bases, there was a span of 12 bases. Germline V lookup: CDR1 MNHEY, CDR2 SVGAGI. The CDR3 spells CASSSAGTKETQYF. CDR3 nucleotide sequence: TGTGCCAGCAGTTCCGCGGGCACCAAAGAGACCCAGTACTTC.

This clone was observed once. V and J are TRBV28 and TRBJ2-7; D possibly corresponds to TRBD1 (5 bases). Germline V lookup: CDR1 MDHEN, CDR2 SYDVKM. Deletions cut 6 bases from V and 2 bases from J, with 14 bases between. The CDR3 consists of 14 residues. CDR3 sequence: CASSPPRVPYEQYF. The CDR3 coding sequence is TGTGCCAGCAGCCCCCCCAGGGTTCCCTACGAGCAGTACTTC.

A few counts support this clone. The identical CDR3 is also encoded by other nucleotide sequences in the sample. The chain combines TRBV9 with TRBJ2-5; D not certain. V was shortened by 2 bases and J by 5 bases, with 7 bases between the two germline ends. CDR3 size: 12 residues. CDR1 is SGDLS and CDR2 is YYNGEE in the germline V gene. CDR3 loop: CASSVAGETQYF. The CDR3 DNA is TGTGCCAGCAGCGTCGCCGGGGAGACCCAGTACTTC.

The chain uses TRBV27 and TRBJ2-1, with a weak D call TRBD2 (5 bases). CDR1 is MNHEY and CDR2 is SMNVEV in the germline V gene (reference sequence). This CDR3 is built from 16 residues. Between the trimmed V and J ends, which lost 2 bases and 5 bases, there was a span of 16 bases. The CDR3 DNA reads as TGTGCCAGCAGTTTAACGGGAACAAGCAATCACAATGAGCAGTTCTTC. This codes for CASSLTGTSNHNEQFF.

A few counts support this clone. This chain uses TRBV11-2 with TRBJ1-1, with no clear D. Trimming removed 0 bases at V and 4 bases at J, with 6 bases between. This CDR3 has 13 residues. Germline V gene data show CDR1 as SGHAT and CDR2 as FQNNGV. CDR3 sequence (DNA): TGTGCCAGCAGCTTAGACAGTCGCACTGAAGCTTTCTTT. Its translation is CASSLDSRTEAFF.

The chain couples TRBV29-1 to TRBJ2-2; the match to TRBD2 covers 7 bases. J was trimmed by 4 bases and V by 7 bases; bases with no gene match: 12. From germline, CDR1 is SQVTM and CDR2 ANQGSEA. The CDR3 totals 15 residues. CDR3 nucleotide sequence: TGCAGCGCCATCCTTGGGCGGGAGTCCACCGGGGAGCTGTTTTTT. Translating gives CSAILGRESTGELFF.